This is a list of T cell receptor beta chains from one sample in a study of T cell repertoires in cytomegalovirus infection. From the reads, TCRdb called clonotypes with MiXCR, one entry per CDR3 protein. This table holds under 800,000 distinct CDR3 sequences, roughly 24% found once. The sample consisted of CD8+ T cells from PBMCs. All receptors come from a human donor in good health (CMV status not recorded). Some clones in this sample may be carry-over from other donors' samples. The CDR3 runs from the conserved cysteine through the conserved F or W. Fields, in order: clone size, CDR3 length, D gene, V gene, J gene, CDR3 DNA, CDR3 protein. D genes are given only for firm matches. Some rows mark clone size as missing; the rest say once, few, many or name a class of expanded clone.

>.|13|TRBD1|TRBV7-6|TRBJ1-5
TGTGCCAGCGGACAGGGGTTCAATCAGCCCCAGCATTTT
CASGQGFNQPQHF
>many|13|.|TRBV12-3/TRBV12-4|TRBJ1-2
TGTGCCAGCAGTCCCGGACAGTTCTATGGCTACACCTTC
CASSPGQFYGYTF
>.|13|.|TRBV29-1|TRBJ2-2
TGCAGCGTTGAGAAAGGGGACACCGGGGAGCTGTTTTTT
CSVEKGDTGELFF
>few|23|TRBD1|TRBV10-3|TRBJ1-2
TGTGCCATCAGTGAGTCGCTTATTGAAGAGAGGTGGAGGGGGCGCGCACCCGCCTATGGCTACACCTTC
CAISESLIEERWRGRAPAYGYTF
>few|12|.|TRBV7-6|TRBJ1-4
TGTGCCAGCAGCCTCAATCTTGAAAAACTGTTTTTT
CASSLNLEKLFF
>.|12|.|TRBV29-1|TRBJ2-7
TGCAGCGTTGTACAGAGGGCGGGGGAGCAGTACTTC
CSVVQRAGEQYF
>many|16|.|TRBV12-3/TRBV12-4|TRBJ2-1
TGTGCCAGCAGTTTAGTAGCGGGACAGGGAAACAATGAGCAGTTCTTC
CASSLVAGQGNNEQFF
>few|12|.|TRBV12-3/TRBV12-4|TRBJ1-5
TGTGCCAGCAGTTACAGTGATCAGCCCCAGCATTTT
CASSYSDQPQHF
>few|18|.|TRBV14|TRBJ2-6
TGTGCCAGCAGCCAAGAAGGAGGGGGAGTCTCTGGGGCCAACGTCCTGACTTTC
CASSQEGGGVSGANVLTF
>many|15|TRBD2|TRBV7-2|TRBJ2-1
TGTGCCAGCAGCCCCCGAAGCGGGAGCAACAATGAGCAGTTCTTC
CASSPRSGSNNEQFF
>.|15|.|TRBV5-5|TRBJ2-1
TGTGCCAGCAGCTCGTCCGGGACCGACTACAATGAGCAGTTCTTC
CASSSSGTDYNEQFF
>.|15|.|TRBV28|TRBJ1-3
TGTGCCAGCAGTTTAGTCAGTTGGACTGGAAACACCATATATTTT
CASSLVSWTGNTIYF
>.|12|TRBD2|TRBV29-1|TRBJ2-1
TGCAGCGTTGAAGATCTTAGCGGGGGGCCGTTCTTC
CSVEDLSGGPFF
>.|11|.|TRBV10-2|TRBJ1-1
TGCGCGACGCAGGGTGGGGCTGAAGCTTTCTTT
CATQGGAEAFF
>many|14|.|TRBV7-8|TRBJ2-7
TGTGCCAGCAGTCTTACGGGCAGGGCCTACGAGCAGTACTTC
CASSLTGRAYEQYF
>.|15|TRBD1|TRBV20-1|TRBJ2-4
TGCAGTGCTAGCTTGAGGGGGCGATCCAAAAACATTCAGTACTTC
CSASLRGRSKNIQYF
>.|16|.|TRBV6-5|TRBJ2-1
TGTGCCAGGAGTTCCCCACAGGGTCCGGTCTACAATGAGCAGTTCTTC
CARSSPQGPVYNEQFF
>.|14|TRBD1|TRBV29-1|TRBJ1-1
TGCAGCGACGGACAGGTTGGGGACACCACTGAAGCTTTCTTT
CSDGQVGDTTEAFF
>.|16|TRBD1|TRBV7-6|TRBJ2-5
TGTGCCAGCAGCTTAGCCGGACAGGGGACCCAAGAGACCCAGTACTTC
CASSLAGQGTQETQYF
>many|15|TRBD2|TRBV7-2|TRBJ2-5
TGTGCCAGCAGCATCGGGACTAGCGGGGAGGAGACCCAGTACTTC
CASSIGTSGEETQYF
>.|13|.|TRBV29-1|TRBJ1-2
TGCAGCGTTGCGGCAGTCAAGTACTATGGCTACACCTTC
CSVAAVKYYGYTF
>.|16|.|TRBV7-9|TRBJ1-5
TGTGCCAGCAGCTCCGGGGGTTGGGGGCTAGATCAGCCCCAGCATTTT
CASSSGGWGLDQPQHF
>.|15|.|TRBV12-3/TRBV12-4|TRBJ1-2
TGTGCCAGCAGTTTATTTGTCACGGGGGTCTATGGCTACACCTTC
CASSLFVTGVYGYTF
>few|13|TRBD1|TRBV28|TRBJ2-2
TGTGCCAGCAGTTCCGGGACAGCCGGGGAGCTGTTTTTT
CASSSGTAGELFF
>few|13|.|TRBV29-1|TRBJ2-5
TGCAGCGTCGGACCGACTAGTGTGGAGACCCAGTACTTC
CSVGPTSVETQYF
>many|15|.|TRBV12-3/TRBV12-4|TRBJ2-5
TGTGCCAGCAGTTTCTGGGGTGACACCCAAGAGACCCAGTACTTC
CASSFWGDTQETQYF
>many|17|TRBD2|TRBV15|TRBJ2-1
TGTGCCACCAGCAGAGTAGCGGGGGAAGTCAGAGTTAATGAGCAGTTCTTC
CATSRVAGEVRVNEQFF
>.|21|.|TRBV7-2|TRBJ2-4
TGTGCCAGCAACCATACCCCTGGCAGGGGCGAGAGGTGGTTGGGGGAAAACATTCAGTACTTC
CASNHTPGRGERWLGENIQYF
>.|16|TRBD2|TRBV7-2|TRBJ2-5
TGTGCCAGCAGCACGACTTTAGCGGGGGGGCAGGAGACCCAGTACTTC
CASSTTLAGGQETQYF
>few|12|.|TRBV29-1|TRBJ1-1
TGCAGCGTTGCCCGGGTTAACACTGAAGCTTTCTTT
CSVARVNTEAFF
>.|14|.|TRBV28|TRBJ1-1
TGTGCCAACAGTTTTTCAAACAGGAACACTGAAGCTTTCTTT
CANSFSNRNTEAFF
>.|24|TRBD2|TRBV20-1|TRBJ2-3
TGCAGTGCTAGAGATTTGATGGGTAGCCCGGGACTAGCGGGGGGGTATCGTGACACAGATACGCAGTATTTT
CSARDLMGSPGLAGGYRDTDTQYF
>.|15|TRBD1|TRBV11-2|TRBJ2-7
TGTGCCAGCAGCTTATCCGGGACAGAAGCCTACGAGCAGTACTTC
CASSLSGTEAYEQYF
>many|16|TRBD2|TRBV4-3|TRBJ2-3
TGCGCCAGCAGCCAAGAACCTAGCGGGGTCACAGATACGCAGTATTTT
CASSQEPSGVTDTQYF
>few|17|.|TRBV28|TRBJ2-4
TGTGCCAGCAGGATGAATGTTAGGGGCATGGCCAAAAACATTCAGTACTTC
CASRMNVRGMAKNIQYF
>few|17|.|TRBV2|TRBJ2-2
TGTGCCAGCAGTGAATCATACAGGAGAGTGGACACCGGGGAGCTGTTTTTT
CASSESYRRVDTGELFF
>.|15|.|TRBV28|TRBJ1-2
TGTGCCAGCAGCCACCAGGCAAGGTGGGATTATGGCTACACCTTC
CASSHQARWDYGYTF
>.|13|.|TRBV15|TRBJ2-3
TGTGCCACCAGCAGAGTCCGCGGAGATACGCAGTATTTT
CATSRVRGDTQYF
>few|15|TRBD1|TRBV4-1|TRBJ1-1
TGCGCCAGCAGCCTAGACCCGACAGGGCACCCTGAAGCTTTCTTT
CASSLDPTGHPEAFF
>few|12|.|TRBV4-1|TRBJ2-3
TGCGCCAGCAGCCAAGAGGGAAGGACGCAGTATTTT
CASSQEGRTQYF
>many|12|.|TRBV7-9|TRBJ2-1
TGTGCCAGCGGTAGACTCTACAATGAGCAGTTCTTC
CASGRLYNEQFF
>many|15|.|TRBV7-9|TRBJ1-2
TGTGCCAGCAGCTTAGTTGATCCCTCTAACTATGGCTACACCTTC
CASSLVDPSNYGYTF